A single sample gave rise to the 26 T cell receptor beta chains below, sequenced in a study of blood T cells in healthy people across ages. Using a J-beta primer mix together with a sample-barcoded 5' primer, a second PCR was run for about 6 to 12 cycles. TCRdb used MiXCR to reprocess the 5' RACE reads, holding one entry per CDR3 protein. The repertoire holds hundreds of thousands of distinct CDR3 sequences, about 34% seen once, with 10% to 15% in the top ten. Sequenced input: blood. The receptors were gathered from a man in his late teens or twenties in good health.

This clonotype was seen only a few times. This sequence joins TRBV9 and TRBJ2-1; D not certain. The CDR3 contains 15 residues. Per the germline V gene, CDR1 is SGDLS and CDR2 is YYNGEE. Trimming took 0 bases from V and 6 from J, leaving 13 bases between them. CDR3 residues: CASSVAPLVINEQFF. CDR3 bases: TGTGCCAGCAGCGTAGCTCCGCTGGTTATCAATGAGCAGTTCTTC.

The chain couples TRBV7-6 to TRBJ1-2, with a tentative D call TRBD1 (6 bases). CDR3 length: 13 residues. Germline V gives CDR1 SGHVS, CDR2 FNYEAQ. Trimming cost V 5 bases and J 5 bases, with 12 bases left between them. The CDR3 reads CASSGRGQYGYTF. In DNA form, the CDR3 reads TGTGCCAGCAGCGGACGAGGACAGTATGGCTACACCTTC.

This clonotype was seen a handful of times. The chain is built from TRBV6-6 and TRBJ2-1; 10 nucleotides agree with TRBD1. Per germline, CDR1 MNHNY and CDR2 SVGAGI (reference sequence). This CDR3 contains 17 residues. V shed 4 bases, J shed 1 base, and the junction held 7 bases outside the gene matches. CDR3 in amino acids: CASSFGSGQGSYNEQFF. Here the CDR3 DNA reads TGTGCCAGCAGTTTTGGTTCGGGACAGGGGTCCTACAATGAGCAGTTCTTC.

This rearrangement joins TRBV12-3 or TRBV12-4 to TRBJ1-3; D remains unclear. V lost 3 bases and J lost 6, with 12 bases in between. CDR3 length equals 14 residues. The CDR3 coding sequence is TGTGCCAGCAGTTTGCCGGGTTTTGAAAACACCATATATTTT. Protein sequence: CASSLPGFENTIYF.

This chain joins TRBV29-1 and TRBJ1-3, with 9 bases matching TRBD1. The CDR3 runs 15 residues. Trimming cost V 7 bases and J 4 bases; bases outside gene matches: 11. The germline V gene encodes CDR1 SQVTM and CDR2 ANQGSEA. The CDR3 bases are TGCAGCGACGGACAGGGGCTAAAACCCGGAAACACCATATATTTT. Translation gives CSDGQGLKPGNTIYF.

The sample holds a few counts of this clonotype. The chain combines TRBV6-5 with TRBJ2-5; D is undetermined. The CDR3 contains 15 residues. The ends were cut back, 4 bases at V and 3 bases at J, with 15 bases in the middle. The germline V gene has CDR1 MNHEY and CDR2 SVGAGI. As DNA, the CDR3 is TGTGCCAGCAGTTTGGACCGGCGGCCTGAAGAGACCCAGTACTTC. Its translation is CASSLDRRPEETQYF.

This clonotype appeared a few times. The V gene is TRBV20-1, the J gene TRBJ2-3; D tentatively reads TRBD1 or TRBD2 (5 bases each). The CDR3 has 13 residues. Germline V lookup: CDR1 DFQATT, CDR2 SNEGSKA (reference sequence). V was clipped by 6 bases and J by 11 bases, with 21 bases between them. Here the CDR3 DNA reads TGCAGTGCCCGCTCACGGGGCCAATCCGGGCAGTATTTT. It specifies CSARSRGQSGQYF.

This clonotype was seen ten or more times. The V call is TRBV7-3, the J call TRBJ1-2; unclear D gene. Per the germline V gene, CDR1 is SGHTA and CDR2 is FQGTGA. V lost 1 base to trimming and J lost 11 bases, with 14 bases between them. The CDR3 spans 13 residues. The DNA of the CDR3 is TGTGCCAGCAGCTTAAAGCCAGGCTCGGTGTACACCTTC. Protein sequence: CASSLKPGSVYTF.

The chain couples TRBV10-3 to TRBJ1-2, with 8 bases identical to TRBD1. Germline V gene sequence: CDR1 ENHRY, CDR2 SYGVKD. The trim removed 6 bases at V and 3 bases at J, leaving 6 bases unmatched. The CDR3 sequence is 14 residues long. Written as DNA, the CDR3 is TGTGCCATCAGCCTGACAGGGGTCGACTATGGCTACACCTTC. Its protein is CAISLTGVDYGYTF.

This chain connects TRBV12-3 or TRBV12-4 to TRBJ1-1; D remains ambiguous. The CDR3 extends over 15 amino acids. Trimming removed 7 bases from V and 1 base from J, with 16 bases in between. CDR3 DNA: TGTGCCAGCACCCTGTACGTTGGGCGGAACACTGAAGCTTTCTTT. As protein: CASTLYVGRNTEAFF.

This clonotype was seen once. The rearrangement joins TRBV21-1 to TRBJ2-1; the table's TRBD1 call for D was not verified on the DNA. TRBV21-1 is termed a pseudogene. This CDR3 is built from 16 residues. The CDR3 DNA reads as TGTGCCAGCAGCAAGGGTAGGGGACGGGGGGATAGGGAGCAGTTCTTC. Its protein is CASSKGRGRGDREQFF.

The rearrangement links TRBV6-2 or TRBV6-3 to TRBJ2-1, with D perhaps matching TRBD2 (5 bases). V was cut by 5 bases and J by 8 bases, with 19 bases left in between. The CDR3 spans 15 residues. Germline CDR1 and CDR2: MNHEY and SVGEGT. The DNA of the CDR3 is TGTGCCAGCAGTCGCCGGGCCTATACCGGGGATGAGCAGTTCTTC. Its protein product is CASSRRAYTGDEQFF.

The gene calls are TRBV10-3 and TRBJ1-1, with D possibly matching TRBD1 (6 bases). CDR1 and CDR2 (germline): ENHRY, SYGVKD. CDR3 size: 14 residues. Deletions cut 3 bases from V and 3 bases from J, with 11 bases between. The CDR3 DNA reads TGTGCCATCAGTGATGGGGGGGCTTACACTGAAGCTTTCTTT. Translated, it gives CAISDGGAYTEAFF.

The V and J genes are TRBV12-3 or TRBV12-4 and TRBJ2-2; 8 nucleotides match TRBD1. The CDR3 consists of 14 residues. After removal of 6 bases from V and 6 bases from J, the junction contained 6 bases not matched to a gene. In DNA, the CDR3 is TGTGCCAGCAGCTTCACAGGGGGTGCCGGGGAGCTGTTTTTT. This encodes CASSFTGGAGELFF.

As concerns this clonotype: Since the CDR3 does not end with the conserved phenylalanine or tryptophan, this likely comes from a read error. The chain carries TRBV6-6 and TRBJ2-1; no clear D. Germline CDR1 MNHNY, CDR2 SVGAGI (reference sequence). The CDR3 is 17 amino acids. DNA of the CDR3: TGCGCCAGCCAAAATCCCCCAGCAAACCCATTAAACAATGAGCAGTTCTTA. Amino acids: CASQNPPANPLNNEQFL.

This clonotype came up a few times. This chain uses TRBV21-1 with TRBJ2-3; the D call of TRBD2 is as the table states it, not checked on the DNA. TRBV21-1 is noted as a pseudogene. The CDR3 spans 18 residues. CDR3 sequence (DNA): TGTGCCAGCAGCGGCCGACTAGCGGGGGGCCTCTTCACAGATACGCAGTATTTT. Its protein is CASSGRLAGGLFTDTQYF.

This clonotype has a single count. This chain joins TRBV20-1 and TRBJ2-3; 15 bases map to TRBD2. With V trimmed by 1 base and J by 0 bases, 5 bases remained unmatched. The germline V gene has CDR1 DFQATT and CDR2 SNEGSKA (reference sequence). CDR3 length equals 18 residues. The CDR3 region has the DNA TGCAGTGCTAGAGCTACCGGGACTAGCGGGGGGAGCACAGATACGCAGTATTTT. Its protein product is CSARATGTSGGSTDTQYF.

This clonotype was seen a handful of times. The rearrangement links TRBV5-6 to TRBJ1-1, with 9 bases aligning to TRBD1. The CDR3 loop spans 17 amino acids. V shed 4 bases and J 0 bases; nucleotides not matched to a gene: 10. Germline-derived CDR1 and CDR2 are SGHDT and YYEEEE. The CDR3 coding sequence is TGTGCCAGCAGCGGTGACAGGGGGACAGGAATGAACACTGAAGCTTTCTTT. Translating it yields CASSGDRGTGMNTEAFF.

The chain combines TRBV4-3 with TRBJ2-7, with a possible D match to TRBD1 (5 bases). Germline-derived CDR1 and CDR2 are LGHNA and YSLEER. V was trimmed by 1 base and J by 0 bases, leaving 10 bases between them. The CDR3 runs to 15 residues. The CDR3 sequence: CASSQALGHSYEQYF. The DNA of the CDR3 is TGCGCCAGCAGCCAAGCACTGGGGCACTCCTACGAGCAGTACTTC.

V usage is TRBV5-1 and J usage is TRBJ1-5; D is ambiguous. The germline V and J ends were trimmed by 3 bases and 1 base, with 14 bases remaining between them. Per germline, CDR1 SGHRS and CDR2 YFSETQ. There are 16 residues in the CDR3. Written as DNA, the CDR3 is TGCGCCAGCAGCTCGGTTCCCGGGCTGAGCAATCAGCCCCAGCATTTT. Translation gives CASSSVPGLSNQPQHF.

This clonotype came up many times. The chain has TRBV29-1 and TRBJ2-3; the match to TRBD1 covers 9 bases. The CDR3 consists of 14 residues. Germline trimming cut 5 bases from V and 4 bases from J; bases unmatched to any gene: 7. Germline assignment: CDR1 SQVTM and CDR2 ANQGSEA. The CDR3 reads CSVKTGGVADTQYF. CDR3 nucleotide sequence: TGCAGCGTTAAGACAGGGGGAGTCGCAGATACGCAGTATTTT.

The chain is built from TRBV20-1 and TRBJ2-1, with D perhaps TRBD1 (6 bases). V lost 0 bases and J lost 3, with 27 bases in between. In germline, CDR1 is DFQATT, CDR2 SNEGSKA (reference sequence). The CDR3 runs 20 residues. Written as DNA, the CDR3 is TGCAGTGCTAGAGAACATCGGCGCAGGGGCCAGTTAGAGTTCTACAATGAGCAGTTCTTC. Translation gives CSAREHRRRGQLEFYNEQFF.

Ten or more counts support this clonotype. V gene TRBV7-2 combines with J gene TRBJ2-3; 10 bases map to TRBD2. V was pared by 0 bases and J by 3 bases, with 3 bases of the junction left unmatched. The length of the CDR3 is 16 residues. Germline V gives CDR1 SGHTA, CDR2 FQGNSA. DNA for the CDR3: TGTGCCAGCAGCTTAGCGCCTAGCGGGGGAACAGATACGCAGTATTTT. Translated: CASSLAPSGGTDTQYF.

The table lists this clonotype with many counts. The CDR3 DNA is TGCAGCGTTGTCGGGGCCTCCTACAATGAGCAGTTCTTC. Translating it yields CSVVGASYNEQFF. The chain links TRBV29-1 to TRBJ2-1; tentatively, D is TRBD1 or TRBD2 (5 bases each). CDR1 is SQVTM, CDR2 ANQGSEA, per germline. This CDR3 contains 13 residues. The germline V and J ends were trimmed by 4 bases and 0 bases, with 7 bases remaining between them.

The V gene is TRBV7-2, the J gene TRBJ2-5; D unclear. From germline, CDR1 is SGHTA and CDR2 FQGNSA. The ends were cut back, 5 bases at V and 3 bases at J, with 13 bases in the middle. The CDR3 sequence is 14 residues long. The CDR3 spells CASSTLIAKETQYF. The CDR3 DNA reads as TGTGCCAGCAGCACATTAATAGCTAAAGAGACCCAGTACTTC. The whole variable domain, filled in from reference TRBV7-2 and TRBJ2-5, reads GAGVSQSPSNKVTEKGKDVELRCDPISGHTALYWYRQSLGQGLEFLIYFQGNSAPDKSGLPSDRFSAERTGGSVSTLTIQRTQQEDSAVYLCASSTLIAKETQYFGPGTRLLVL.

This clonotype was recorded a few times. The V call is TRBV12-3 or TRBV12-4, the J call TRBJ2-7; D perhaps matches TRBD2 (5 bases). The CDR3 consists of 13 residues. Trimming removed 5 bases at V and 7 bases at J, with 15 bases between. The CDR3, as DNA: TGTGCCAGCAGTAAGGACCCGGGGAATGAGCAGTACTTC. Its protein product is CASSKDPGNEQYF.